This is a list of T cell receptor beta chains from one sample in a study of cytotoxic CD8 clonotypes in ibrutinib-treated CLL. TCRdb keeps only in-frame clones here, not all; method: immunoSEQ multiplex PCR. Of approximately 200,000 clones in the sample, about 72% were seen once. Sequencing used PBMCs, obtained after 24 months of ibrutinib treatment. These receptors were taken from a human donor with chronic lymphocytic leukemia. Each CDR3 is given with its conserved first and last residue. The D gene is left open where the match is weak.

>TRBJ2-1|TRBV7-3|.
TGTGCCAGCAGCTTAGGTGCTTCTGCCTACAATGAGCAGTTCTTC
CASSLGASAYNEQFF
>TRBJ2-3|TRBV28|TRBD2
TGTGCCAGCAGTAGACTAGCGGGCCTGACAGATACGCAGTATTTT
CASSRLAGLTDTQYF
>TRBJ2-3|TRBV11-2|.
TGTGCCAGCAGCTTAGGCTCGGTGAGAACAGATACGCAGTATTTT
CASSLGSVRTDTQYF
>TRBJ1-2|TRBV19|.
TGTGCCAGTAGTATATCAGGGGTACGGGGCTACACCTTC
CASSISGVRGYTF
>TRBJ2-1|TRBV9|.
TGTGCCAGCAGCGTCCGGGATACCCCCTACAATGAGCAGTTCTTC
CASSVRDTPYNEQFF
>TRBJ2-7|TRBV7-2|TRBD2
TGTGCCAGCAGCCCCGGACTAGCGGAGGCGCAGTACTTC
CASSPGLAEAQYF
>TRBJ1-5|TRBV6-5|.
TGTGCCAGCAGTAAATACTACGGGCAGGGTCAGCCCCAGCATTTT
CASSKYYGQGQPQHF
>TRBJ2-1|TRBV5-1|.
TGCGCCAGCAGCTTGGGAAGCTGGGACTTGTTGGGTGAGCAGTTCTTC
CASSLGSWDLLGEQFF
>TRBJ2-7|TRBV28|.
TGTGCCAGCAGTAATCCGGGAGCATCTTCCTACGAGCAGTACTTC
CASSNPGASSYEQYF
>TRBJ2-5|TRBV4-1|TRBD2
TGCGCCAGCAGCCAAGATATAGCGGGACCAGAGACCCAGTACTTC
CASSQDIAGPETQYF